This T cell receptor beta chain came from a study of Graves' ophthalmopathy and Graves' hyperthyroidism. The hyperthyroidism patients had a new diagnosis of under 2 months' duration and were aged 18 to 65. Uncontrolled infections, other autoimmune diseases, pregnancy or lactation barred patients from enrollment. Amplification of TCR beta CDR3 regions used RNA transcripts. First-round RT-PCR relied on HTBI primers, and a second-round multiplex PCR came next. TCRdb independently ran MiXCR on the multiplex PCR reads; one entry per CDR3 protein. Here the sample spans some 360,000 distinct CDR3 sequences, about a sixth being singletons. Deletions cut 6 bases from V and 6 bases from J, with 18 bases between. This CDR3 is built from 14 residues. The germline CDR1 and CDR2 sequences are MDHEN and SYDVKM. Many counts were recorded for this clonotype.

This sequence was found in an adult woman with stable Graves' hyperthyroidism. This chain links TRBV28 with TRBJ2-7; D unresolved. The specimen was peripheral blood. CDR3 protein: CASSMGSLVREQYF. CDR3 DNA sequence: TGTGCCAGCAGCATGGGGTCCCTTGTCCGCGAGCAGTACTTC.